This TCR beta chain emerged from a study of beta chain features in type 1 diabetes. The sample holds a few counts of this clone. The antigen is unknown. Findings and caveats of the study: Cells that show high TCR expression could be over-represented by cDNA sequencing.

Expressed TCRB transcripts were sequenced, since all the RNA that had been isolated was reverse transcribed. Produced via immunoSEQ multiplex PCR; TCRdb's table is partial and in-frame only. The sample has 120,000 to 150,000 clones, 6.9% seen once. The sample was central memory CD4+ T cells from blood. The sequence was obtained from a woman in her 30s in good health.

The CDR3 is CASSLPVAASGRATETQYF. The CDR3 DNA reads TGTGCCAGCTCATTACCCGTCGCGGCTAGCGGGAGGGCCACGGAGACCCAGTACTTC. The chain carries TRBV18 and TRBJ2-5; 12 bases are shared with TRBD2. The V gene end was trimmed by 5 bases and the J gene end by 5 bases; junction bases not matched to a gene: 18. Germline assignment: CDR1 KGHSH and CDR2 LQKENI. This CDR3 spans 19 amino acids.